This TCR beta chain was profiled in a study of blood T cell repertoires in COVID-19. Study-wide background: Acute and convalescent COVID-19 specimens originated in the United States, Italy and Spain. T cells, B-cell-depleted T cells, or PBMCs supplied cDNA or gDNA.

Germline V lookup: CDR1 LNHDA, CDR2 SQIVND (reference sequence). V dropped 4 bases and J dropped 5; count of bases not matched to a gene: 16. The CDR3 has 20 residues. Methods used by the authors: Scientists estimated how many nucleated cells there were by amplifying reference gene primers. Profiled with immunoSEQ multiplex PCR; TCRdb holds only in-frame clones, not every one. The D gene and trimming were derived from the DNA, and the V and J assignments and clone size from that table. The data contain 150,000 to 200,000 clones, nearly 90% of them singletons. The chain links TRBV19 to TRBJ2-2, with 13 bases that match TRBD2. This sequence was found in a man aged 18 to 29 who had recovered from COVID-19. The sample taken for sequencing was peripheral blood. CDR3 DNA sequence: TGTGCCAGTAGTACCCCAGCCACTAGCGGGAGGGCCGGAGGGACCGGGGAGCTGTTTTTT. It yields the protein CASSTPATSGRAGGTGELFF.